These 28 T cell receptor beta chains originate from one sample sequenced in a study of PD-1 blockade in classical Hodgkin lymphoma. Profiled with immunoSEQ multiplex PCR; TCRdb holds only in-frame clones, not every one. The sample yields more than 85,000 clones, over 90% seen once. All the patients suffered relapse after autologous stem cell transplantation, and brentuximab vedotin exposure differed. The sequenced sample was peripheral blood mononuclear cells (PBMCs), obtained before the second cycle of nivolumab. These receptors were collected from a human donor with classical Hodgkin lymphoma.

The chain is built from TRBV6-6 and TRBJ1-5; no firm D call. V was trimmed by 6 bases and J by 3 bases, leaving 9 bases between them. There are 13 residues in the CDR3. In germline, CDR1 is MNHNY, CDR2 SVGAGI (reference sequence). Here the CDR3 DNA reads TGTGCCAGCAGCTACAGATACAATCAGCCCCAGCATTTT. It specifies CASSYRYNQPQHF.

V usage is TRBV7-2 and J usage is TRBJ2-6; D not resolved. The V gene's germline CDR1 is SGHTA and CDR2 FQGNSA. With 5 bases removed from V and 2 bases from J, the gap between germline ends came to 13 bases. This CDR3 has 16 amino acids. The CDR3 nucleotides read TGTGCCAGCAGCCCGGTAGCAGCTCCTGGGGCCAACGTCCTGACTTTC. Protein sequence: CASSPVAAPGANVLTF. Supplemented by reference TRBV7-2 and TRBJ2-6, the full variable domain reads GAGVSQSPSNKVTEKGKDVELRCDPISGHTALYWYRQSLGQGLEFLIYFQGNSAPDKSGLPSDRFSAERTGGSVSTLTIQRTQQEDSAVYLCASSPVAAPGANVLTFGAGSRLTVL.

This clone has a single count. This sequence joins TRBV6-1 and TRBJ2-7; D is undetermined. The CDR3 loop spans 14 amino acids. The germline V gene has CDR1 MNHNS and CDR2 SASEGT. Trimming took off 8 bases at V and 1 base at J, with 15 bases between the two ends. In DNA form, the CDR3 reads TGTGCCAGCCGACCCGGGTCCGGATCCTACGAGCAGTACTTC. Its protein product is CASRPGSGSYEQYF.

V and J are TRBV5-8 and TRBJ2-1, with 8 bases that match TRBD2. Per the germline V gene, CDR1 is SGHTS and CDR2 is YDEGEE. The CDR3 is 14 residues long. The trim removed 2 bases at V and 7 bases at J, leaving 5 bases unmatched. DNA for the CDR3: TGTGCCAGCAGCTTTGGGCGGGAGGTGAATGAGCAGTTCTTC. It is translated as CASSFGREVNEQFF. Together with reference TRBV5-8 and TRBJ2-1, the CDR3 gives the full variable domain: EAGVTQSPTHLIKTRGQQATLRCSPISGHTSVYWYQQALGLGLQFLLWYDEGEERNRGNFPPRFSGRQFPNYSSELNVNALELEDSALYLCASSFGREVNEQFFGPGTRLTVL.

This clone came up once. The chain carries TRBV11-3 and TRBJ2-5; 7 bases agree with TRBD2. Germline V lookup: CDR1 SGHNT, CDR2 YENEEA. V dropped 0 bases and J dropped 3; count of bases not matched to a gene: 4. The CDR3 covers 15 residues. The CDR3 protein is CASSLDPAGEETQYF. The CDR3 nucleotides read TGTGCCAGCAGCTTAGATCCGGCGGGAGAAGAGACCCAGTACTTC.

The gene calls are TRBV4-1 and TRBJ2-3, with D perhaps matching TRBD1 (6 bases). Trimming shortened V by 0 bases and J by 4 bases, and 29 bases separated the two germline ends. The CDR3 sequence is 21 residues long. From germline, CDR1 is MGHRA and CDR2 YSYEKL. The CDR3 DNA reads TGCGCCAGCAGCCAAGATCTCCAGGGTATAGGTGAGGGGGTTAGTCCAGATACGCAGTATTTT. It translates to CASSQDLQGIGEGVSPDTQYF.

This rearrangement joins TRBV7-7 to TRBJ2-2; no definite D call. Trimming took 4 bases from V and 3 from J, leaving 9 bases between them. The CDR3 is 14 residues long. CDR1 is SSHAT and CDR2 is FNYEAQ in the germline V gene (reference sequence). The DNA of the CDR3 is TGTGCCAGCAGCTACAAGACGTACACCGGGGAGCTGTTTTTT. Translating gives CASSYKTYTGELFF.

The chain has TRBV6-6 and TRBJ2-3; possibly TRBD2 for D (5 bases). CDR1 is MNHNY, CDR2 SVGAGI, per germline (reference sequence). The CDR3 contains 16 residues. With 2 bases removed from V and 4 bases from J, the gap between germline ends came to 16 bases. The CDR3 nucleotides read TGTGCCAGCAGTTACATTGCAGGACGCGGGTCAGATACGCAGTATTTT. Its translation is CASSYIAGRGSDTQYF.

The CDR3 nucleotides read TGTGCCAGCCAAAAAATGGGCTACGAGCAGTACTTC. Its protein is CASQKMGYEQYF. The V call is TRBV6-1, the J call TRBJ2-7; the D is unclear. The germline V gene encodes CDR1 MNHNS and CDR2 SASEGT. The CDR3 sequence is 12 residues long. With 8 bases removed from V and 3 bases from J, the gap between germline ends came to 11 bases.

V gene TRBV7-2 combines with J gene TRBJ2-3; TRBD2 is a possible D gene (6 bases). This CDR3 spans 14 amino acids. The germline CDR1 and CDR2 sequences are SGHTA and FQGNSA. Trimming removed 8 bases at V and 10 bases at J, with 22 bases between. The CDR3 reads CASVPGRGGPAQYF. The CDR3 nucleotides read TGTGCCAGCGTACCCGGGCGGGGCGGTCCTGCGCAGTATTTT.

The chain joins TRBV18 to TRBJ2-6; TRBD2 matches at 8 bases. CDR1 KGHSH and CDR2 LQKENI come from the germline V gene. CDR3 length equals 18 residues. The trim removed 0 bases at V and 2 bases at J, leaving 6 bases unmatched. CDR3 bases: TGTGCCAGCTCACCACCGTCGGGAGGGCCAACTGGGGCCAACGTCCTGACTTTC. Its protein is CASSPPSGGPTGANVLTF. Combining the CDR3 with reference TRBV18 and TRBJ2-6 gives the whole variable domain NAGVMQNPRHLVRRRGQEARLRCSPMKGHSHVYWYRQLPEEGLKFMVYLQKENIIDESGMPKERFSAEFPKEGPSILRIQQVVRGDSAAYFCASSPPSGGPTGANVLTFGAGSRLTVL.

This clone was seen a handful of times. The rearrangement joins TRBV14 to TRBJ1-1; perhaps TRBD1 as D (6 bases). This CDR3 is 13 amino acids long. CDR1 and CDR2 from the germline V gene are SGHDN and FVKESK. Trimming left V 0 bases short and J 5 bases short, with 7 bases between. CDR3 sequence: CASSQDQGTEAFF. As DNA, the CDR3 is TGTGCCAGCAGCCAAGACCAGGGGACTGAAGCTTTCTTT.

This chain joins TRBV27 and TRBJ2-2; 7 bases line up with TRBD2. The CDR3 is 15 residues long. The V gene end was trimmed by 5 bases and the J gene end by 7 bases; junction bases not matched to a gene: 10. The V gene's germline CDR1 is MNHEY and CDR2 SMNVEV (reference sequence). CDR3 region: CASSRPSSGYGELFF. The CDR3 bases are TGTGCCAGCAGTCGCCCTTCTAGCGGCTACGGGGAGCTGTTTTTT.

The J gene is TRBJ1-1, the V gene TRBV6-4; tentatively, D is TRBD1 (5 bases). Trimming shortened V by 4 bases and J by 5 bases, and 14 bases separated the two germline ends. CDR1 MRHNA and CDR2 SNTAGT come from the germline V gene. This CDR3 has 14 residues. This CDR3 is CASSAEGLRTEAFF. In nucleotides, the CDR3 is TGTGCCAGCAGTGCCGAGGGACTGAGGACTGAAGCTTTCTTT.

This clone was observed once. The J gene is TRBJ2-7, the V gene TRBV10-3; maybe TRBD2 (6 bases). CDR1 ENHRY and CDR2 SYGVKD come from the germline V gene. Trimming removed 0 bases at V and 3 bases at J, with 15 bases between. The CDR3 spans 16 residues. This CDR3 is CAISESSPGGDYEQYF. The CDR3 region has the DNA TGTGCCATCAGTGAGTCGAGCCCCGGAGGGGACTACGAGCAGTACTTC.

The chain couples TRBV27 to TRBJ2-1; 8 nucleotides line up with TRBD2. The CDR3 contains 14 residues. J gave up 3 bases and V 6 bases, and 4 bases lay outside the gene matches. Germline CDR1 is MNHEY and CDR2 is SMNVEV (reference sequence). The CDR3 reads CASSGTSGYNEQFF. The DNA for the CDR3 is TGTGCCAGCAGCGGGACTAGTGGCTACAATGAGCAGTTCTTC.

This chain uses TRBV10-2 with TRBJ2-2, with TRBD1 identical over 9 bases. The CDR3 loop spans 13 amino acids. Trimming at V came to 4 bases and at J to 8 bases, leaving 2 bases not matched to a gene. In germline, CDR1 is WSHSY, CDR2 SAAADI. The CDR3 DNA reads as TGCGCCAGCAGTGCGGACAGGGGAGGGGAGCTGTTTTTT. It translates to CASSADRGGELFF.

This CDR3 reads CASSPDPGRDEKLFF. The CDR3 DNA reads TGTGCCAGCTCACCTGACCCGGGAAGAGATGAAAAACTGTTTTTT. The chain links TRBV18 to TRBJ1-4, with D uncertain. CDR1 KGHSH and CDR2 LQKENI come from the germline V gene. CDR3 size: 15 residues. Trimming stripped 3 bases from V and 6 bases from J, with 14 bases between.

The V gene is TRBV5-1, the J gene TRBJ2-1, with 9 bases that match TRBD2. V was clipped by 0 bases and J by 5 bases; unmatched bases: 3. The CDR3 runs 15 residues. Germline lookup yields CDR1 SGHRS and CDR2 YFSETQ. CDR3 amino acids: CASSLEASGDNEQFF. The CDR3 DNA is TGCGCCAGCAGCTTGGAGGCTAGCGGGGACAATGAGCAGTTCTTC. The complete variable domain, with remaining parts taken from reference TRBV5-1 and TRBJ2-1, reads KAGVTQTPRYLIKTRGQQVTLSCSPISGHRSVSWYQQTPGQGLQFLFEYFSETQRNKGNFPGRFSGRQFSNSRSEMNVSTLELGDSALYLCASSLEASGDNEQFFGPGTRLTVL.

The rearrangement links TRBV2 to TRBJ2-5; D is ambiguous. With 3 bases removed from V and 1 base from J, the gap between germline ends came to 9 bases. CDR1 and CDR2 (germline): SNHLY, FYNNEI. The CDR3 consists of 14 residues. In nucleotides, the CDR3 is TGTGCCAGCAGTGATAATACTTTCCAAGAGACCCAGTACTTC. As protein: CASSDNTFQETQYF.

V gene TRBV6-5 combines with J gene TRBJ1-2; TRBD1 matches at 8 bases. The V segment lost 7 bases and the J segment 4 bases; nucleotides outside the gene matches: 11. Germline V gene sequence: CDR1 MNHEY, CDR2 SVGAGI. The CDR3 sequence is 15 residues long. CDR3 sequence (DNA): TGTGCCAGCACCCGAACGGGACAGGTGCGCTATGGCTACACCTTC. Translated, it gives CASTRTGQVRYGYTF.

CDR3 in DNA: TGTGCCAGCTCACCAGCGGTGAACACCGGGGAGCTGTTTTTT. Its protein is CASSPAVNTGELFF. The chain employs TRBV18 and TRBJ2-2; D call uncertain. CDR1 KGHSH and CDR2 LQKENI come from the germline V gene. The CDR3 has 14 residues. V was trimmed by 2 bases and J by 1 base, leaving 5 bases between them.

The V and J genes are TRBV18 and TRBJ2-3; TRBD1 matches 8 bases. Germline V lookup: CDR1 KGHSH, CDR2 LQKENI. With 5 bases clipped from V and 7 bases from J, the junction kept 8 bases outside the gene matches. The CDR3 has 14 amino acids. CDR3 loop: CASSASGGLNTQYF. The CDR3 bases are TGTGCCAGCTCAGCTTCAGGGGGCTTAAATACGCAGTATTTT.

J is TRBJ2-7 and V is TRBV5-1, with D maybe TRBD2 (6 bases). Trimming took off 1 base at V and 3 bases at J, with 32 bases between the two ends. CDR1 is SGHRS and CDR2 is YFSETQ in the germline V gene. The CDR3 is made up of 21 amino acids. The CDR3 region has the DNA TGCGCCAGCAGCTTGTGGGGGATAAGGGGTCTAGCCCGGGAGAGTGGCTACGAGCAGTACTTC. It yields the protein CASSLWGIRGLARESGYEQYF.

The chain recombines TRBV5-1 with TRBJ2-1, with D possibly being TRBD1 or TRBD2 (5 bases each). Trimming removed 2 bases from V and 8 bases from J, with 14 bases in between. CDR3 length: 14 residues. Per germline, CDR1 SGHRS and CDR2 YFSETQ. The CDR3 protein is CASSFGLGVDEQFF. In DNA form, the CDR3 reads TGCGCCAGCAGCTTTGGTCTGGGGGTCGATGAGCAGTTCTTC.

The chain recombines TRBV9 with TRBJ2-3; TRBD2 aligns across 11 bases. There are 15 residues in the CDR3. Trimming at V came to 3 bases and at J to 2 bases, leaving 2 bases not matched to a gene. Per the germline V gene, CDR1 is SGDLS and CDR2 is YYNGEE. As DNA, the CDR3 is TGTGCCAGCAGCGCGGGACTAGCGGCCACAGATACGCAGTATTTT. This encodes CASSAGLAATDTQYF.

V and J are TRBV2 and TRBJ1-4, with no clear D. Trimming removed 4 bases from V and 8 bases from J, with 8 bases in between. Looked up from germline, CDR1 is SNHLY and CDR2 is FYNNEI. The CDR3 extends over 12 amino acids. The DNA for the CDR3 is TGTGCCAGCAGTGCGCGGTCCGAAAAACTGTTTTTT. It yields the protein CASSARSEKLFF.

The chain joins TRBV19 to TRBJ1-6, with D perhaps TRBD1 (5 bases). V dropped 3 bases and J dropped 6 bases, with 15 bases sitting between them. The CDR3 is made up of 16 amino acids. Looked up from germline, CDR1 is LNHDA and CDR2 is SQIVND (reference sequence). The DNA of the CDR3 is TGTGCCAGTAGTATTCGGTTGCAGGGTGCTAATTCACCCCTCCACTTT. Protein: CASSIRLQGANSPLHF.